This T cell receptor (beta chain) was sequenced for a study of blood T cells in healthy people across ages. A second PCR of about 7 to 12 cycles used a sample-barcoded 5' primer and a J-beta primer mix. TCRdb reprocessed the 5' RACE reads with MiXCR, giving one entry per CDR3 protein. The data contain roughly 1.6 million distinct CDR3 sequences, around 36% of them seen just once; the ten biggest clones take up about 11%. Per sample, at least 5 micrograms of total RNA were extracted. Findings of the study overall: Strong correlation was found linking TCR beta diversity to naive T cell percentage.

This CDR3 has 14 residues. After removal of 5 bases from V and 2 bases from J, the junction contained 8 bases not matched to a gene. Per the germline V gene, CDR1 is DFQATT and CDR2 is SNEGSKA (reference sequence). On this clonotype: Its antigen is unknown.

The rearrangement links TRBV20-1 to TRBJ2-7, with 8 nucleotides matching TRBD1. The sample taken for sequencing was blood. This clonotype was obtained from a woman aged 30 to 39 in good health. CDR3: CSASLGQGPYEQYF. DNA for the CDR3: TGCAGTGCTTCCCTTGGACAGGGACCCTACGAGCAGTACTTC.